This T cell receptor (beta chain) came from a study of CD8 T cells in ankylosing spondylitis. Overall study results and limits: About eight highly homologous variants made up a TCR beta motif that seemed to typify ankylosing spondylitis blood. Reactive arthritis synovial fluid and blood were previously reported to contain some motif variants.

This clonotype was seen at least ten times. Its target is unknown. MiXCR, applied by TCRdb to the 5' RACE reads, yields one record per CDR3 protein. Here the sample spans 500,000 to 650,000 distinct CDR3 sequences, under 5.5% being singletons. The V and J ends lost 6 bases and 7 bases, in that order; junction bases with no gene match: 8. This CDR3 region has 13 residues. The germline V gene encodes CDR1 MDHEN and CDR2 SYDVKM. The clonotype was recovered from a male donor with ankylosing spondylitis. Sequencing was performed on blood, either unsorted or a sorted T cell fraction (not recorded which). The V gene is TRBV28, the J gene TRBJ1-1, with 7 nucleotides matching TRBD1. Written as DNA, the CDR3 is TGTGCCAGCAGCCTAGTACAGGGGAATGAAGCTTTCTTT. Translating gives CASSLVQGNEAFF.